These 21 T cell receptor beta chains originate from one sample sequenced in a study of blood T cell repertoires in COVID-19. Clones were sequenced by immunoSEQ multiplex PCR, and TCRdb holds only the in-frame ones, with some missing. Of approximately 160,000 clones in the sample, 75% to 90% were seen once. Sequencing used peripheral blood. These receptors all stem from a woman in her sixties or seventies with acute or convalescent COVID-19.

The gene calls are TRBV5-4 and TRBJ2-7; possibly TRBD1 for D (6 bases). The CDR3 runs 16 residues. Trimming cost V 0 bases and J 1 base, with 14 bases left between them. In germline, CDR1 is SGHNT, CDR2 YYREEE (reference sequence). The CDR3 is CASSLGGTMKSYEQYF. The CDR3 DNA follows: TGTGCCAGCAGCTTGGGAGGGACAATGAAATCCTACGAGCAGTACTTC.

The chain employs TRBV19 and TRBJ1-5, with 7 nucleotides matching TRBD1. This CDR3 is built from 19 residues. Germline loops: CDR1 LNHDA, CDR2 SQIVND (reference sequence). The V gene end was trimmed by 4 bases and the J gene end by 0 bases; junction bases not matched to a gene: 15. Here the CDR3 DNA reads TGTGCCAGTAGTAGTGTTGGACAGGCGAATCTCTATAGCAATCAGCCCCAGCATTTT. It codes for CASSSVGQANLYSNQPQHF.

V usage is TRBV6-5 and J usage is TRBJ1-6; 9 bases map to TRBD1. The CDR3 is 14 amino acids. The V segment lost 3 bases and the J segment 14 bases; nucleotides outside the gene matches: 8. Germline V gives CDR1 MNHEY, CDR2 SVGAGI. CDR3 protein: CASSYDRDRVTLHF. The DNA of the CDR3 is TGTGCCAGCAGTTATGACCGGGACAGGGTCACCCTCCACTTT.

CDR3 sequence: CASRKLAGGPGNEQFF. CDR3 DNA sequence: TGTGCCAGCAGGAAATTAGCGGGGGGCCCTGGCAATGAGCAGTTCTTC. The rearrangement uses TRBV2 and TRBJ2-1; the match to TRBD2 covers 10 bases. Germline CDR1 reads SNHLY; CDR2 reads FYNNEI. V trimming: 6 bases; J trimming: 6 bases; junction bases outside the gene matches: 11. The CDR3 has 16 amino acids.

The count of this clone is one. Here the CDR3 reads CASSLAQTGIHEQYF. Here the CDR3 DNA reads TGTGCCAGCAGTCTCGCCCAAACAGGGATCCACGAGCAGTACTTC. This sequence joins TRBV6-5 and TRBJ2-7; possibly TRBD1 for D (6 bases). V lost 5 bases and J lost 5, with 19 bases in between. Germline values: CDR1 MNHEY, CDR2 SVGAGI. The CDR3 loop spans 15 amino acids.

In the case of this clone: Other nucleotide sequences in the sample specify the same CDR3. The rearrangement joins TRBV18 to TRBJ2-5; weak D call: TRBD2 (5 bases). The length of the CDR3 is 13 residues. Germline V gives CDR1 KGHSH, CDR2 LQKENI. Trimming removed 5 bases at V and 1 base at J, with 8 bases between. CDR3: CASSSGLQETQYF. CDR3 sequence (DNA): TGTGCCAGCTCATCAGGACTCCAAGAGACCCAGTACTTC.

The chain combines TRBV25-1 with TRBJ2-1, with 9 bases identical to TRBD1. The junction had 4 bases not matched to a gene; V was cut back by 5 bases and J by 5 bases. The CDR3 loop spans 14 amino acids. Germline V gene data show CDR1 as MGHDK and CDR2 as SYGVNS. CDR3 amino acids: CASSPWDRDNEQFF. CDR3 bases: TGTGCCAGCAGTCCGTGGGACAGGGACAATGAGCAGTTCTTC.

The CDR3: CASSHSGGNSPLHF. The DNA for the CDR3 is TGTGCCAGCAGCCATTCTGGGGGGAATTCACCCCTCCACTTT. This rearrangement joins TRBV3-1 (or the pseudogene TRBV3-2) to TRBJ1-6, with a weak D call TRBD1 (5 bases). CDR3 size: 14 residues. V was shortened by 3 bases and J by 7 bases, with 10 bases between the two germline ends. Germline V gene sequence: CDR1 LGHDT, CDR2 YNNKEL (reference sequence).

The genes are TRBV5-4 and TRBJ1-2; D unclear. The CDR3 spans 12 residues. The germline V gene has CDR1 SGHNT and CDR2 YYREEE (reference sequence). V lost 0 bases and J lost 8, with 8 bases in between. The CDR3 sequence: CASSLAGYGYTF. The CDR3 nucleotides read TGTGCCAGCAGCTTGGCCGGGTACGGCTACACCTTC.

The CDR3 DNA follows: TGTGCCAGCAGCTCGGACAGAGACACCGGGGAGCTGTTTTTT. It specifies CASSSDRDTGELFF. The rearrangement uses TRBV7-2 and TRBJ2-2; D possibly corresponds to TRBD1 (6 bases). Germline loops: CDR1 SGHTA, CDR2 FQGNSA. V lost 4 bases and J lost 3, with 9 bases in between. CDR3 size: 14 residues.

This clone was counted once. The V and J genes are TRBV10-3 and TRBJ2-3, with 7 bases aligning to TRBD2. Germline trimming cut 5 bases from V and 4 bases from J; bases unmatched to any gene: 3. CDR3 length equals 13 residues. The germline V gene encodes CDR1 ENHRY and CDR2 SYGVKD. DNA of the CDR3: TGTGCCATCAGTCCTAGCGGCGCAGATACGCAGTATTTT. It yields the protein CAISPSGADTQYF.

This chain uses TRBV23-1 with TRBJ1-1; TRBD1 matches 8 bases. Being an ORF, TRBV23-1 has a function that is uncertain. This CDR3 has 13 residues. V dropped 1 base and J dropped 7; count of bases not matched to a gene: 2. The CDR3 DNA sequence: TGCGCCAGCAGTCAATTTGGACAGGGTGAAGCTTTCTTT. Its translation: CASSQFGQGEAFF.

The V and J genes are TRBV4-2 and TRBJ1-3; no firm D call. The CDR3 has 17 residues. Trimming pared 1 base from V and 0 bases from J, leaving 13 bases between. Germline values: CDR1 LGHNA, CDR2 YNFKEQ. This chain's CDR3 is CASSQAVRILSGNTIYF. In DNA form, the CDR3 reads TGTGCCAGCAGCCAAGCTGTCAGGATCCTCTCTGGAAACACCATATATTTT.

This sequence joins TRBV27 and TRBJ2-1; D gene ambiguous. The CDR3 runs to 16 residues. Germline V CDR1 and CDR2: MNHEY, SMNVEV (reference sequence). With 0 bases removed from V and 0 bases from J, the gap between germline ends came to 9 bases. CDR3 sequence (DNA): TGTGCCAGCAGTTTATCGCGGCAGAGCTCCTACAATGAGCAGTTCTTC. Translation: CASSLSRQSSYNEQFF.

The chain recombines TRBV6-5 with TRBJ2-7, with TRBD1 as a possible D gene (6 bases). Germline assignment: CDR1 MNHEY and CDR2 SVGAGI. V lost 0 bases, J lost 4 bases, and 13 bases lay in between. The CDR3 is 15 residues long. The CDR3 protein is CASSYSGAIEYEQYF. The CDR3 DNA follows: TGTGCCAGCAGTTACTCGGGGGCAATAGAGTACGAGCAGTACTTC.

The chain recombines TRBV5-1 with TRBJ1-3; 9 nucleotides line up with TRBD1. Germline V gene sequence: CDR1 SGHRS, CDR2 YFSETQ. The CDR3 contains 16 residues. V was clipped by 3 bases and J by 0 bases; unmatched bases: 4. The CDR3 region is CASSSGQGGSGNTIYF. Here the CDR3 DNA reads TGCGCCAGCAGCTCGGGACAGGGTGGCTCTGGAAACACCATATATTTT.

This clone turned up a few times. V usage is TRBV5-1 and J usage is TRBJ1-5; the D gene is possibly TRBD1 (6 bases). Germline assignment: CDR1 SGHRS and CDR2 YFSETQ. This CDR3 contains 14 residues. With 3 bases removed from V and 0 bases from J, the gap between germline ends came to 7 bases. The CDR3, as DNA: TGCGCCAGCAGCTCGGACAGTAGCAATCAGCCCCAGCATTTT. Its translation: CASSSDSSNQPQHF.

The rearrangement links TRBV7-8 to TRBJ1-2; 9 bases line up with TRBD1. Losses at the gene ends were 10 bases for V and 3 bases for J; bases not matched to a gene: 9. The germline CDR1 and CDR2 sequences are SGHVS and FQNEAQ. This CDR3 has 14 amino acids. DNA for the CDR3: TGTGCCACCCACCAGGACAGGGGCGACTATGGCTACACCTTC. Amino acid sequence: CATHQDRGDYGYTF. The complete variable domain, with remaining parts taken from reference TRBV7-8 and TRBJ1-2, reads GAGVSQSPRYKVAKRGQDVALRCDPISGHVSLFWYQQALGQGPEFLTYFQNEAQLDKSGLPSDRFFAERPEGSVSTLKIQRTQQEDSAVYLCATHQDRGDYGYTFGSGTRLTVV.

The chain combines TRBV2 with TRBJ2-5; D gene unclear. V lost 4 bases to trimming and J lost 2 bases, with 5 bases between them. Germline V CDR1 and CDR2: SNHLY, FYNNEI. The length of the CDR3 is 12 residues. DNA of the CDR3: TGTGCCAGCAGTGCACTTCAAGAGACCCAGTACTTC. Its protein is CASSALQETQYF.

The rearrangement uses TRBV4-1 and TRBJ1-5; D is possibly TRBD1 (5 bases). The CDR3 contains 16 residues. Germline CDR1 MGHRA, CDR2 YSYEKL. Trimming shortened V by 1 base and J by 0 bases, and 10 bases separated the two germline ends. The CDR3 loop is CASSQAPQGSNQPQHF. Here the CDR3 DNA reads TGCGCCAGCAGCCAAGCCCCCCAGGGTAGCAATCAGCCCCAGCATTTT.

The CDR3 loop reads CASSLSPQTVAYNEQFF. Here the CDR3 DNA reads TGTGCCAGCTCACTCTCACCACAGACGGTGGCCTACAATGAGCAGTTCTTC. The chain uses TRBV18 and TRBJ2-1; no reliable D call. This CDR3 is 17 amino acids long. The germline V gene has CDR1 KGHSH and CDR2 LQKENI. Trimming removed 4 bases from V and 2 bases from J, with 18 bases in between. The variable domain in full, completed from reference TRBV18 and TRBJ2-1, reads NAGVMQNPRHLVRRRGQEARLRCSPMKGHSHVYWYRQLPEEGLKFMVYLQKENIIDESGMPKERFSAEFPKEGPSILRIQQVVRGDSAAYFCASSLSPQTVAYNEQFFGPGTRLTVL.